Shown below are 22 T cell receptor beta chains from a single sample sequenced in a study of CD8 T cells in ankylosing spondylitis. Via MiXCR, TCRdb re-called the 5' RACE reads, giving one row per CDR3 protein. The sample has some 200,000 distinct CDR3 sequences, 20% to 30% seen once; the top ten hold under 8%. Sequencing was done on a sample of blood, either unsorted or a sorted T cell fraction (not recorded which). These receptors all come from a male donor with ankylosing spondylitis or in good health (not recorded which).

This clonotype was recorded at least ten times. The chain recombines TRBV5-1 with TRBJ1-3; D gene uncertain. Between the trimmed V and J ends, which lost 2 bases and 1 base, there was a span of 7 bases. The CDR3 runs to 14 residues. Per the germline V gene, CDR1 is SGHRS and CDR2 is YFSETQ. CDR3 coding DNA: TGCGCCAGCAGCTTAGAAGAATCTGGAAACACCATATATTTT. Translation gives CASSLEESGNTIYF.

The chain links TRBV20-1 to TRBJ2-7; 7 nucleotides match TRBD1. In germline, CDR1 is DFQATT, CDR2 SNEGSKA (reference sequence). CDR3 length: 14 amino acids. The trim removed 0 bases at V and 1 base at J, leaving 3 bases unmatched. The CDR3 spells CSAREGDRSYEQYF. In nucleotides, the CDR3 is TGCAGTGCTAGAGAAGGGGACAGATCCTACGAGCAGTACTTC.

The table lists this clonotype with many counts. The V gene is TRBV29-1, the J gene TRBJ2-7, with D possibly matching TRBD2 (6 bases). Germline CDR1 reads SQVTM; CDR2 reads ANQGSEA. This CDR3 has 12 residues. Trimming took off 4 bases at V and 3 bases at J, with 10 bases between the two ends. The CDR3 here is CSVVVGGYEQYF. The CDR3 coding sequence is TGCAGCGTTGTTGTCGGGGGCTACGAGCAGTACTTC.

The rearrangement uses TRBV7-9 and TRBJ2-5; 13 positions agree with TRBD2. The V gene end was trimmed by 5 bases and the J gene end by 5 bases; junction bases not matched to a gene: 5. This CDR3 has 15 amino acids. Per the germline V gene, CDR1 is SEHNR and CDR2 is FQNEAQ (reference sequence). The CDR3 sequence: CASSMGLAGYETQYF. For the CDR3, the DNA is TGTGCCAGCAGCATGGGACTAGCGGGATACGAGACCCAGTACTTC.

The rearrangement links TRBV20-1 to TRBJ1-1, with a weak D call TRBD1 (6 bases). Per the germline V gene, CDR1 is DFQATT and CDR2 is SNEGSKA (reference sequence). V was trimmed by 6 bases and J by 1 base, leaving 15 bases between them. The CDR3 runs 14 residues. For the CDR3, the DNA is TGCAGTGCCATGAGGGGACACACGAACACTGAAGCTTTCTTT. Translated: CSAMRGHTNTEAFF.

This clonotype came up many times. The rearrangement joins TRBV20-1 to TRBJ2-4, with a tentative D call TRBD2 (5 bases). The CDR3 totals 13 residues. Germline V lookup: CDR1 DFQATT, CDR2 SNEGSKA (reference sequence). Trimming cost V 7 bases and J 1 base, with 11 bases left between them. CDR3 nucleotides: TGCAGTGAAAGTGGGGAGGCCAAAAACATTCAGTACTTC. It encodes CSESGEAKNIQYF.

The gene calls are TRBV20-1 and TRBJ2-2, with 7 bases lining up with TRBD1. The V gene end was trimmed by 0 bases and the J gene end by 8 bases; junction bases not matched to a gene: 0. Germline CDR1 reads DFQATT; CDR2 reads SNEGSKA (reference sequence). The CDR3 runs to 12 residues. In DNA form, the CDR3 reads TGCAGTGCTAGAGAGGGACAGGGGGAGCTGTTTTTT. This gives the protein CSAREGQGELFF.

V gene TRBV20-1 combines with J gene TRBJ2-5; maybe TRBD2 (6 bases). V lost 0 bases and J 0 bases, leaving 23 bases between the germline ends. CDR3 size: 19 residues. Germline CDR1 is DFQATT and CDR2 is SNEGSKA (reference sequence). The CDR3 bases are TGCAGTGCTAGAGATTCGGGGGTAGCTTTTCGCACCTACCAAGAGACCCAGTACTTC. It specifies CSARDSGVAFRTYQETQYF.

The table lists this clonotype with many counts. The J gene is TRBJ2-7, the V gene TRBV3-1, with D perhaps matching TRBD1 (5 bases). Trimming shortened V by 10 bases and J by 0 bases, and 13 bases separated the two germline ends. CDR1 is LGHDT and CDR2 is YNNKEL in the germline V gene (reference sequence). The CDR3 sequence is 13 residues long. This CDR3 reads CATTDTSSYEQYF. In DNA form, the CDR3 reads TGTGCCACCACGGACACTTCCTCCTACGAGCAGTACTTC.

The chain employs TRBV6-5 and TRBJ2-1, with D unresolved. The V gene's germline CDR1 is MNHEY and CDR2 SVGAGI. The CDR3 runs 12 residues. The germline V and J ends were trimmed by 8 bases and 5 bases, with 10 bases remaining between them. The chain's CDR3 is CASARVHNEQFF. In DNA, the CDR3 is TGTGCCAGCGCTAGGGTACACAATGAGCAGTTCTTC.

This clonotype was counted at least ten times. The rearrangement joins TRBV20-1 to TRBJ2-7; 12 bases are shared with TRBD2. Germline-derived CDR1 and CDR2 are DFQATT and SNEGSKA (reference sequence). The V and J ends lost 3 bases and 2 bases, in that order; junction bases with no gene match: 11. This CDR3 has 17 amino acids. The CDR3 coding sequence is TGCAGTGCTAGTTCTAGCGGGAGGGAAGGGGCCCCCTACGAGCAGTACTTC. It translates to CSASSSGREGAPYEQYF.

In its sample, this clonotype was seen many times. The V and J genes are TRBV5-8 and TRBJ2-7; TRBD2 aligns across 8 bases. Looked up from germline, CDR1 is SGHTS and CDR2 is YDEGEE. V lost 0 bases, J lost 7 bases, and 3 bases stayed unmatched. This CDR3 is 13 amino acids long. CDR3: CASSLVQRGEQYF. The CDR3, as DNA: TGTGCCAGCAGCTTGGTACAGCGGGGGGAGCAGTACTTC.

The CDR3 DNA reads as TGTGCCAGCAGCCAAGCTTCTACTGCGACTAACAATGAGCAGTTCTTC. Encoded protein: CASSQASTATNNEQFF. This chain uses TRBV4-2 with TRBJ2-1; D is perhaps TRBD2 (5 bases). This CDR3 contains 16 residues. V was cut by 1 base and J by 5 bases, with 15 bases left in between. CDR1 is LGHNA, CDR2 YNFKEQ, per germline.

This clonotype was counted only a few times. The genes are TRBV12-3 or TRBV12-4 and TRBJ1-4; no definite D call. V was pared by 8 bases and J by 3 bases, with 13 bases between. This CDR3 spans 14 amino acids. The CDR3 nucleotides read TGTGCCAGCCGCCCGTCGGTTTCTAATGAAAAACTGTTTTTT. This sequence encodes CASRPSVSNEKLFF.

Only one count was recorded for this clonotype. The chain joins TRBV5-1 to TRBJ2-7; the match to TRBD2 covers 8 bases. The CDR3 runs 16 residues. The germline V gene has CDR1 SGHRS and CDR2 YFSETQ. The trim removed 4 bases at V and 3 bases at J, leaving 12 bases unmatched. The CDR3 bases are TGCGCCAGCAGCGCGAGTCCGACTAGCGAGAACTACGAGCAGTACTTC. Encoded protein: CASSASPTSENYEQYF.

This clonotype appeared many times. The CDR3 here is CASSLNRVTGIYEQYF. Written as DNA, the CDR3 is TGTGCCAGCAGCCTCAACAGGGTAACAGGGATCTACGAGCAGTACTTC. V and J are TRBV7-3 and TRBJ2-7; D perhaps matches TRBD1 (6 bases). Germline CDR1 SGHTA, CDR2 FQGTGA. CDR3 length: 16 amino acids. Deletions cut 5 bases from V and 3 bases from J, with 20 bases between.

This clonotype was recorded many times. The rearrangement uses TRBV7-9 and TRBJ2-1, with TRBD1 matching over 11 bases. Germline V gene sequence: CDR1 SEHNR, CDR2 FQNEAQ (reference sequence). V dropped 3 bases and J dropped 2; count of bases not matched to a gene: 3. There are 16 residues in the CDR3. The CDR3 sequence: CASSFSDRGPYNEQFF. The CDR3 coding sequence is TGTGCCAGCAGCTTTTCGGACAGGGGGCCCTACAATGAGCAGTTCTTC.

This clonotype appeared many times. V is TRBV12-3 or TRBV12-4 and J is TRBJ1-1; possible D gene TRBD1, 5 bases. V lost 11 bases, J lost 7 bases, and 20 bases lay in between. The CDR3 has 13 amino acids. This chain's CDR3 is CASRSREKGEAFF. Here the CDR3 DNA reads TGTGCCTCCCGAAGCAGGGAGAAGGGTGAAGCTTTCTTT.

V usage is TRBV6-1 and J usage is TRBJ2-2; D is possibly TRBD2 (6 bases). This CDR3 contains 14 residues. Germline CDR1 is MNHNS and CDR2 is SASEGT. The V end lost 11 bases, the J end lost 3 bases, and 16 bases lay between the germline ends. The CDR3 DNA sequence: TGTGCCGCTGGGAGGCAGGGATACACCGGGGAGCTGTTTTTT. Translating gives CAAGRQGYTGELFF.

The genes are TRBV10-3 and TRBJ2-1, with TRBD1 matching over 9 bases. CDR1 is ENHRY, CDR2 SYGVKD, per germline. With 4 bases clipped from V and 1 base from J, the junction kept 2 bases outside the gene matches. The CDR3 sequence is 15 residues long. The CDR3 loop is CAISGGQGSYNEQFF. The CDR3 DNA reads TGTGCCATCAGTGGGGGACAGGGATCCTACAATGAGCAGTTCTTC.

The CDR3 protein is CASGLGQISTDTQYF. Here the CDR3 DNA reads TGTGCTAGTGGTCTGGGACAGATCAGCACAGATACGCAGTATTTT. The rearrangement joins TRBV12-5 to TRBJ2-3, with 7 bases lining up with TRBD1. This CDR3 is 15 amino acids long. V gave up 5 bases and J gave up 0 bases; unmatched junction bases: 5. CDR1 and CDR2 from the germline V gene are LGHNT and FRNRAP.

The CDR3 region has the DNA TGCAGTGCCCTTGGGCGGGAGGATATTTACAATGAGCAGTTCTTC. It codes for CSALGREDIYNEQFF. This sequence joins TRBV20-1 and TRBJ2-1, with TRBD2 matching 8 bases. The trim removed 6 bases at V and 4 bases at J, leaving 11 bases unmatched. Germline V gives CDR1 DFQATT, CDR2 SNEGSKA (reference sequence). The CDR3 loop spans 15 amino acids.